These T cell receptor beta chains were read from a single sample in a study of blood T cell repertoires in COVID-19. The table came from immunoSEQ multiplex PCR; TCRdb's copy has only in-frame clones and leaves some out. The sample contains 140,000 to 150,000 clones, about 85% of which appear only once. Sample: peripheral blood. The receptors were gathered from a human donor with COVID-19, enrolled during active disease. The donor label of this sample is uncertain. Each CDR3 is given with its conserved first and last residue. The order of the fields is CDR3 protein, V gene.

CASSNTGNTEAFF,TRBV5-1
CASTIGRAYEQYF,TRBV12-3/TRBV12-4
CASSPRSWEGSYGYTF,TRBV6-6
CASTDRGQAQYF,TRBV5-1
CASSDSDRSNEQFF,TRBV6-4
CASSLGTDFYGYTF,TRBV5-1
CASSLGPVTDTQYF,TRBV7-6
CASSLTLAPGGTDTQYF,TRBV7-3
CASTRRGRRINEQFF,TRBV30
CASSLSRGAFVGNTIYF,TRBV2
CASSFRAQGNQPQHF,TRBV28
CASIVSNQPQHF,TRBV6-4
CASSLDAMSSYEQYF,TRBV5-1
CASSQRQGQETQYF,TRBV4-2
CASSDDLGAQQETQYF,TRBV2
CASSEASDREAFF,TRBV6-1
CASSPGLARETQYF,TRBV7-2
CASSPVGQGRTEAFF,TRBV3-1/TRBV3-2
CASSLSQYTDTQYF,TRBV5-1
CASSPSRDRDQPQHF,TRBV18